This record concerns one T cell receptor (beta chain) sequence. The antigen is not known. The sample is drawn from a study of monozygotic twins with cystic fibrosis. Study-wide findings and caveats: Unrelated CF individuals shared fewer identical clonotypes than monozygotic CF twins. V usage most resembled the co-twin in 13 of 16 pairs.

Germline assignment: CDR1 SGHRS and CDR2 YFSETQ. CDR3 length: 14 residues. Trimming shortened V by 3 bases and J by 4 bases, and 13 bases separated the two germline ends. Sequenced by immunoSEQ multiplex PCR; TCRdb stores in-frame clones only, minus some. The table shows fewer than 30,000 clones, with approximately 96% occurring only once. The sequencing sample was made of blood. This receptor was obtained from a girl aged 2 to 9 with cystic fibrosis. This chain uses TRBV5-1 with TRBJ1-2, with D tentatively TRBD1 (5 bases). CDR3: CASSSSWGSYGYTF. The CDR3 DNA reads as TGCGCCAGCAGCTCCTCCTGGGGGTCCTATGGCTACACCTTC.